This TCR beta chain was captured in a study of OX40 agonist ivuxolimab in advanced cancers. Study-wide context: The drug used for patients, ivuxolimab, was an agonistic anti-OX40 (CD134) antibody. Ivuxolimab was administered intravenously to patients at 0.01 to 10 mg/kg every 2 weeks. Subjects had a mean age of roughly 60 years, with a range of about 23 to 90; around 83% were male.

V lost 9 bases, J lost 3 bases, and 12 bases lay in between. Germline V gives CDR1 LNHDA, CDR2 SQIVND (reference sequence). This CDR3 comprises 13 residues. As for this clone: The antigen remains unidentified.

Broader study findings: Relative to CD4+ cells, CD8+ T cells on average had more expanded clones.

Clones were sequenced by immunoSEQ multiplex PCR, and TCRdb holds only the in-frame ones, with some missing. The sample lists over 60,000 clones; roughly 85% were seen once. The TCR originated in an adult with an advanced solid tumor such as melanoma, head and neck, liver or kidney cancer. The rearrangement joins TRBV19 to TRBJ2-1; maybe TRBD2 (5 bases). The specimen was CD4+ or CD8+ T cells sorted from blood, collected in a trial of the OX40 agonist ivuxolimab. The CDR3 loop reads CASRRGFYNEQFF. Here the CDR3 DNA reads TGTGCCAGCCGACGGGGTTTCTACAATGAGCAGTTCTTC.